The 5 T cell receptor beta chains below come from one sample, sequenced in a study of cytotoxic CD8 clonotypes in ibrutinib-treated CLL. Clones were sequenced by immunoSEQ multiplex PCR, and TCRdb holds only the in-frame ones, with some missing. The sample yields roughly 200,000 clones, 75% to 85% seen once. The specimen comprised PBMCs, sampled after 12 months of ibrutinib treatment. These receptors originate from a human donor with chronic lymphocytic leukemia.

The rearrangement joins TRBV27 to TRBJ1-5; D gene uncertain. Germline lookup yields CDR1 MNHEY and CDR2 SMNVEV (reference sequence). This CDR3 has 16 residues. V was cut by 5 bases and J by 1 base, with 15 bases left in between. This chain's CDR3 is CASSPRTAQSNQPQHF. In nucleotides, the CDR3 is TGTGCCAGCAGTCCAAGAACGGCGCAGAGCAATCAGCCCCAGCATTTT.

Ten or more counts support this clone. CDR3 nucleotide sequence: TGTGCCAGTAGGGCCCCAACAGGGGGCGGCTATGGCTACACCTTC. Encoded protein: CASRAPTGGGYGYTF. The chain has TRBV19 and TRBJ1-2; TRBD1 matches 9 bases. Germline V gene lookup returns CDR1 LNHDA and CDR2 SQIVND (reference sequence). The CDR3 is made up of 15 amino acids. The J segment lost 4 bases and the V segment lost 6 bases, leaving 9 bases of the junction unmatched.

The chain employs TRBV5-5 and TRBJ2-6; tentative D call: TRBD1 (5 bases). CDR1 and CDR2 from the germline V gene are SGHKS and YYEKEE (reference sequence). The CDR3 length is 14 residues. Trimming shortened V by 2 bases and J by 11 bases, and 14 bases separated the two germline ends. The CDR3 reads CASSFGQGGHVLTF. The CDR3, as DNA: TGTGCCAGCAGCTTTGGGCAGGGTGGGCACGTCCTGACTTTC. Combining the CDR3 with reference TRBV5-5 and TRBJ2-6 gives the whole variable domain DAGVTQSPTHLIKTRGQQVTLRCSPISGHKSVSWYQQVLGQGPQFIFQYYEKEERGRGNFPDRFSARQFPNYSSELNVNALLLGDSALYLCASSFGQGGHVLTFGAGSRLTVL.

This clone appeared a few times. For the CDR3, the DNA is TGTGCCACCAGCAGGGACAGGGAACGGCGTGACGAGCAGTACTTC. Protein: CATSRDRERRDEQYF. The V gene is TRBV15, the J gene TRBJ2-7; 8 bases are a match to TRBD1. The V gene's germline CDR1 is LNHNV and CDR2 YYDKDF (reference sequence). The V gene end was trimmed by 3 bases and the J gene end by 5 bases; junction bases not matched to a gene: 9. CDR3 length equals 15 residues.

The V and J genes are TRBV19 and TRBJ2-7; D unresolved. Germline V CDR1 and CDR2: LNHDA, SQIVND (reference sequence). The CDR3 contains 13 residues. The V end lost 5 bases, the J end lost 2 bases, and 10 bases lay between the germline ends. In DNA, the CDR3 is TGTGCCAGTAGTTATGGGAATCCCTACGAGCAGTACTTC. It yields the protein CASSYGNPYEQYF.